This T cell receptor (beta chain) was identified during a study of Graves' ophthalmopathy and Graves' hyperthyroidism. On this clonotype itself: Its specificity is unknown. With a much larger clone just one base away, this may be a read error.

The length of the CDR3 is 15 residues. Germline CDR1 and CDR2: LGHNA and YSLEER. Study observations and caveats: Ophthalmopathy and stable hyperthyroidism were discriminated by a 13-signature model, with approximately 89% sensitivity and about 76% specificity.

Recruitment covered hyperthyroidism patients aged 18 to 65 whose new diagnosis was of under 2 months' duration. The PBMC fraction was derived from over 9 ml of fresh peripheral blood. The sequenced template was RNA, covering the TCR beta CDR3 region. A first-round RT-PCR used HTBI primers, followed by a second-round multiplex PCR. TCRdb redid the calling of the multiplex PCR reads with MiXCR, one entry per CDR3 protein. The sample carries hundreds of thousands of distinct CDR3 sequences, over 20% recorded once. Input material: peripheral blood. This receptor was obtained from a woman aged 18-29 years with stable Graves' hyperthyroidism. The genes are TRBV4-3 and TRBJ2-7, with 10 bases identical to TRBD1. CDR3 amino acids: CASSHDRGRSYEQHF. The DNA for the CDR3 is TGCGCCAGCAGCCACGACAGGGGGCGCTCCTACGAGCAGCACTTC.